The source of this TCR beta chain is a study of shared clonotypes between healthy human individuals. Looking at the study overall: CD4 naive and CD4 memory each took three plates per donor, while CD8 naive took two and CD8 memory one. Findings and limits, study-wide: Shared across several donors were roughly 4.7% of the naive CD4 clonotypes. Across subsets, estimated richness was generally greater for naive than for memory populations.

Profiled with immunoSEQ multiplex PCR; TCRdb holds only in-frame clones, not every one. This sample has about 95,000 clones, with 67% found just once. The germline V gene has CDR1 SQVTM and CDR2 ANQGSEA. With 6 bases clipped from V and 4 bases from J, the junction kept 1 base outside the gene matches. The CDR3 consists of 12 residues. As concerns this clone: Its specificity is not known.

CD8 memory fractions consisted of CD45RO+ and CCR7-negative CD45RA+ TemRA cells together. Specimen: memory CD8+ T cells sorted from blood. The subset was: CD45RO+ cells pooled with CCR7-negative TemRA cells. The chain employs TRBV29-1 and TRBJ1-4; the match to TRBD1 covers 8 bases. The TCR comes from a man aged 30 to 39 in good health. CDR3: CSVTGGNEKLFF. DNA for the CDR3: TGCAGCGTCACAGGGGGTAATGAAAAACTGTTTTTT.